The 32 T cell receptor beta chains below come from one sample, sequenced in a study of molecular identifiers for immune sequencing clone quantification. TCRdb independently ran MiXCR on the PCR reads; one entry per CDR3 protein. The sample carries approximately 590,000 distinct CDR3 sequences, less than 30% recorded once. The sequencing input was naive CD8+ T cells from blood, with Jurkat cell RNA spiked in. The subset denotes: FACS-sorted CD8+CD4-CCR7+CD45RA+ naive T cells. Source of these receptors: a human donor in good health. Some libraries in this study had Jurkat cell RNA spiked in.

As regards this clonotype: Mismatch with germline at one junction end may stem from a read error. V usage is TRBV29-1 and J usage is TRBJ1-2; 8 bases line up with TRBD1. CDR3 length: 12 residues. Germline CDR1 SQVTM, CDR2 ANQGSEA. The DNA for the CDR3 is TGCAGCGTCGGATACCGGGACAGGCGCCGGGAATTC. Amino acids: CSVGYRDRRREF.

This clonotype showed up just a few times. CDR3 region: CASSAGLGVQETQYF. CDR3 DNA sequence: TGTGCCAGCAGCGCGGGTTTGGGGGTCCAAGAGACCCAGTACTTC. The gene calls are TRBV9 and TRBJ2-5; D is perhaps TRBD1 or TRBD2 (5 bases each). V lost 3 bases to trimming and J lost 1 base, with 13 bases between them. CDR3 length: 15 residues. Germline V gene lookup returns CDR1 SGDLS and CDR2 YYNGEE.

The chain uses TRBV6-2 or TRBV6-3 and TRBJ2-2; maybe TRBD1 (5 bases). Trimming left V 10 bases short and J 3 bases short, with 24 bases between. Germline V gene data show CDR1 as MNHEY and CDR2 as SVGEGT. The CDR3 totals 17 residues. In DNA form, the CDR3 reads TGTGCCACCCAAACCGGGCATAGACAGTACGACACCGGGGAGCTGTTTTTT. This sequence encodes CATQTGHRQYDTGELFF.

This clonotype was counted at least ten times. The chain carries TRBV7-6 and TRBJ2-1; D remains ambiguous. There are 13 residues in the CDR3. CDR1 SGHVS and CDR2 FNYEAQ come from the germline V gene. Trimming took 5 bases from V and 5 from J, leaving 10 bases between them. The CDR3 coding sequence is TGTGCCAGCAGCGGCCTGACAAACAATGAGCAGTTCTTC. This sequence encodes CASSGLTNNEQFF.

About this clonotype itself: At one of its ends the junction is not consistent with the germline gene, which may arise from a read error. The chain joins TRBV4-1 to TRBJ2-7; 9 positions match TRBD1. CDR1 and CDR2 from the germline V gene are MGHRA and YSYEKL. This CDR3 contains 15 residues. The CDR3 region is CARSRVDRGSYEQYF. For the CDR3, the DNA is TGCGCCCGCAGCCGTGTGGACAGGGGATCCTACGAGCAGTACTTC.

The rearrangement joins TRBV6-2 or TRBV6-3 to TRBJ1-1, with D possibly TRBD1 on 6 matching bases. Germline CDR1 is MNHEY and CDR2 is SVGEGT. The V and J ends lost 6 bases and 1 base respectively, with 18 bases between them. The CDR3 loop spans 16 amino acids. In DNA, the CDR3 is TGTGCCAGCAGGGGAGTGGGGGGGCCCAGGAACACTGAAGCTTTCTTT. It encodes CASRGVGGPRNTEAFF.

Remarks on this clonotype: Possible read error: a much larger clone is one base away. The chain is built from TRBV14 and TRBJ2-7; tentatively, D is TRBD2 (5 bases). The CDR3 is 14 amino acids. V lost 3 bases to trimming and J lost 2 bases, with 11 bases between them. Germline V lookup: CDR1 SGHDN, CDR2 FVKESK. The DNA for the CDR3 is TGTGCCAGCAGCCAGAGGGTCCTAACCTACGAGCAGTACTTC. Translated, it gives CASSQRVLTYEQYF.

This clonotype was picked up a small number of times. The chain is built from TRBV6-2 or TRBV6-3 and TRBJ1-1; possible D gene TRBD1, 5 bases. CDR1 is MNHEY, CDR2 SVGEGT, per germline. Trimming stripped 4 bases from V and 3 bases from J, with 18 bases between. There are 16 residues in the CDR3. The CDR3 loop is CASSWTNTGFDTEAFF. The CDR3 DNA is TGTGCCAGCAGTTGGACCAACACAGGTTTCGACACTGAAGCTTTCTTT.

The CDR3 DNA is TGTGCCAGCAGCTTAGTACTAGCGGGTCCTTTTAACAATGAGCAGTTCTTC. It codes for CASSLVLAGPFNNEQFF. V gene TRBV11-2 combines with J gene TRBJ2-1; 9 bases are shared with TRBD2. From germline, CDR1 is SGHAT and CDR2 FQNNGV. The trim removed 1 base at V and 5 bases at J, leaving 9 bases unmatched. The CDR3 consists of 17 residues.

CDR3 nucleotides: TGTGCCAGCAGTTACGGCAGGAACATTCAGTACTTC. It translates to CASSYGRNIQYF. The rearrangement links TRBV6-2 or TRBV6-3 to TRBJ2-4; no firm D call. CDR1 MNHEY and CDR2 SVGEGT come from the germline V gene. CDR3 length equals 12 residues. The V and J ends lost 2 bases and 7 bases respectively, with 6 bases between them.

With regard to this clonotype: The junction departs from germline at one end; a sequencing error may be responsible. V gene TRBV14 combines with J gene TRBJ1-1; no definite D call. The length of the CDR3 is 15 residues. Per the germline V gene, CDR1 is SGHDN and CDR2 is FVKESK. CDR3: CASRQEMNPNTEAFF. CDR3 in DNA: TGTGCCAGCCGCCAAGAAATGAACCCGAACACCGAAGCTTTCTTT.

Comment on this clonotype: The junction departs from the called germline gene at one end, perhaps through a read error. V is TRBV6-2 or TRBV6-3 and J is TRBJ2-3; a possible D gene is TRBD2 (5 bases). The germline V gene encodes CDR1 MNHEY and CDR2 SVGEGT. This CDR3 region has 17 residues. The CDR3 DNA reads as TGTACCAGCAGTTACTGGCGCGGGCCCTCCAGGACAGATACGCAGTATTTT. This sequence encodes CTSSYWRGPSRTDTQYF.

With respect to this clonotype: It may be a read error: a sequence one base away is much more abundant. J is TRBJ1-2 and V is TRBV14; D is unresolved. This CDR3 region has 13 residues. The germline V gene encodes CDR1 SGHDN and CDR2 FVKESK. CDR3 region: CAGSQDHFYGYTF. CDR3 sequence (DNA): TGTGCCGGCAGCCAAGATCATTTTTATGGCTACACCTTC. The full variable domain, rest sourced from reference TRBV14 and TRBJ1-2, is EAGVTQFPSHSVIEKGQTVTLRCDPISGHDNLYWYRRVMGKEIKFLLHFVKESKQDESGMPNNRFLAERTGGTYSTLKVQPAELEDSGVYFCAGSQDHFYGYTFGSGTRLTVV.

As concerns this clonotype: A much larger clonotype is one base distant, so this may be a read error. V usage is TRBV6-2 or TRBV6-3 and J usage is TRBJ1-1; D uncertain. There are 13 residues in the CDR3. Germline V lookup: CDR1 MNHEY, CDR2 SVGEGT. V lost 11 bases, J lost 0 bases, and 13 bases lay in between. The CDR3: CAGTDDLNTEAFF. The CDR3 DNA reads TGTGCCGGCACAGACGATTTGAACACTGAAGCTTTCTTT.

V and J are TRBV19 and TRBJ2-1, with a weak D call TRBD1 (6 bases). This CDR3 has 15 amino acids. V gave up 5 bases and J gave up 4 bases, with 15 bases separating them. Germline CDR1 is LNHDA and CDR2 is SQIVND (reference sequence). CDR3 DNA: TGTGCCAGTAGTGTCCGGGACATGGAGTACAATGAGCAGTTCTTC. It is translated as CASSVRDMEYNEQFF.

J is TRBJ1-1 and V is TRBV7-2, with a tentative D call TRBD1 (6 bases). The V end lost 1 base, the J end lost 4 bases, and 13 bases lay between the germline ends. The CDR3 spans 15 residues. Germline CDR1 is SGHTA and CDR2 is FQGNSA. CDR3 amino acids: CASSLVLGGGTEAFF. CDR3 DNA sequence: TGTGCCAGCAGCTTAGTCCTTGGAGGGGGCACTGAAGCTTTCTTT.

The rearrangement uses TRBV7-8 and TRBJ1-4, with D possibly TRBD1 on 5 matching bases. Germline V gene data show CDR1 as SGHVS and CDR2 as FQNEAQ. Trimming pared 5 bases from V and 5 bases from J, leaving 18 bases between. The CDR3 sequence is 16 residues long. Here the CDR3 DNA reads TGTGCCAGCAGCCCGGACGAGAGGGGACTGAATGAAAAACTGTTTTTT. This sequence encodes CASSPDERGLNEKLFF. The full variable domain, with the rest looked up from reference TRBV7-8 and TRBJ1-4, is GAGVSQSPRYKVAKRGQDVALRCDPISGHVSLFWYQQALGQGPEFLTYFQNEAQLDKSGLPSDRFFAERPEGSVSTLKIQRTQQEDSAVYLCASSPDERGLNEKLFFGSGTQLSVL.

This clonotype was seen ten or more times. CDR3 DNA: TGTGCCAGCACCCTCTCCCGGTTTACAGGTCGAGAAGAGACCCAGTACTTC. Translating it yields CASTLSRFTGREETQYF. The chain joins TRBV28 to TRBJ2-5, with a possible D match to TRBD1 (5 bases). The germline V gene has CDR1 MDHEN and CDR2 SYDVKM. CDR3 length equals 17 residues. The ends were cut back, 7 bases at V and 3 bases at J, with 24 bases in the middle.

This clonotype was detected ten times or more. This rearrangement joins TRBV5-4 to TRBJ2-7; TRBD2 might be the D (5 bases). The V and J ends lost 0 bases and 3 bases respectively, with 16 bases between them. Germline loops: CDR1 SGHNT, CDR2 YYREEE (reference sequence). The CDR3 has 16 residues. CDR3: CASSLEFGAAIYEQYF. CDR3 coding DNA: TGTGCCAGCAGCTTGGAATTCGGAGCGGCGATCTACGAGCAGTACTTC.

This chain links TRBV7-6 with TRBJ2-7; 7 bases are a match to TRBD1. The J segment lost 4 bases and the V segment lost 7 bases, leaving 10 bases of the junction unmatched. This CDR3 contains 14 residues. Germline V CDR1 and CDR2: SGHVS, FNYEAQ. CDR3 in amino acids: CASNFKGGLYEQYF. The DNA for the CDR3 is TGTGCCAGCAACTTCAAAGGGGGCTTATACGAGCAGTACTTC.

Concerning this clonotype: This sequence may be a read error, since a much larger clone differs from it by one base. J is TRBJ2-7 and V is TRBV20-1, with D tentatively TRBD2 (5 bases). CDR3 length: 15 amino acids. Germline V gene data show CDR1 as DFQATT and CDR2 as SNEGSKA (reference sequence). CDR3 amino acids: CGARDFEGTSYEQYF. CDR3 sequence (DNA): TGCGGTGCTAGAGATTTCGAGGGAACCTCCTACGAGCAGTACTTC.

The chain links TRBV6-2 or TRBV6-3 to TRBJ2-7, with D unresolved. V lost 2 bases and J 3 bases, leaving 11 bases between the germline ends. Per the germline V gene, CDR1 is MNHEY and CDR2 is SVGEGT. The CDR3 length is 14 residues. The CDR3: CASSYGPEDYEQYF. CDR3 DNA: TGTGCCAGCAGTTACGGTCCAGAAGACTACGAGCAGTACTTC.

The sample holds a few counts of this clonotype. J is TRBJ2-2 and V is TRBV7-9; possible D gene TRBD2, 6 bases. This CDR3 contains 17 residues. Trimming stripped 3 bases from V and 1 base from J, with 15 bases between. The V gene's germline CDR1 is SEHNR and CDR2 FQNEAQ (reference sequence). CDR3 amino acids: CASSFSRGGENTGELFF. CDR3 coding DNA: TGTGCCAGCAGCTTTTCGAGAGGAGGGGAGAACACCGGGGAGCTGTTTTTT.

V gene TRBV7-9 combines with J gene TRBJ1-2, with 7 bases fitting TRBD1. The CDR3 is made up of 16 amino acids. V shed 3 bases and J 2 bases; nucleotides not matched to a gene: 9. Germline loops: CDR1 SEHNR, CDR2 FQNEAQ (reference sequence). CDR3 loop: CASSFGQEFLNYGYTF. The CDR3 DNA is TGTGCCAGCAGCTTTGGACAGGAATTTTTGAACTATGGCTACACCTTC.

This clonotype was observed many times. The gene calls are TRBV7-6 and TRBJ2-5; either TRBD1 or TRBD2 may fit D (6 bases each). Germline values: CDR1 SGHVS, CDR2 FNYEAQ. CDR3 size: 15 residues. V lost 5 bases and J 2 bases, leaving 15 bases between the germline ends. CDR3 coding DNA: TGTGCCAGCAGCCATCAGGGGACTCCACAAGAGACCCAGTACTTC. Amino acids: CASSHQGTPQETQYF.

In this sample, this clonotype turned up a few times. A read error may explain this, as a much larger clone is one base away. The chain couples TRBV24-1 to TRBJ1-5; no clear D. The CDR3 is 14 residues long. The germline V gene has CDR1 KGHDR and CDR2 SFDVKD. CDR3 loop: CAASDFDSNQPQHF. CDR3 nucleotides: TGTGCCGCCAGTGATTTTGATTCGAATCAGCCCCAGCATTTT.

The CDR3 coding sequence is TGTGCCAGCAGCCGGACAGGGTGGAATCAGCCCCAGCATTTT. Protein sequence: CASSRTGWNQPQHF. The chain is built from TRBV6-5 and TRBJ1-5; the match to TRBD1 covers 8 bases. Trimming at V came to 6 bases and at J to 4 bases, leaving 5 bases not matched to a gene. The germline V gene has CDR1 MNHEY and CDR2 SVGAGI. This CDR3 has 14 amino acids.

A single count supports this clonotype. The CDR3 does not close with the conserved phenylalanine or tryptophan, likely indicating a read error. The chain has TRBV6-5 and TRBJ2-7; a possible D gene is TRBD2 (5 bases). This CDR3 spans 13 amino acids. V lost 9 bases to trimming and J lost 2 bases, with 14 bases between them. Germline-derived CDR1 and CDR2 are MNHEY and SVGAGI. This CDR3 is CASKGGTPYEQYL. The CDR3 bases are TGTGCCAGTAAAGGAGGAACCCCCTACGAGCAGTACCTC.

Note on this clonotype: One base away lies a much larger clone, so this may be a sequencing read error. The CDR3: CASRGLGGGAADTRYF. CDR3 DNA: TGTGCCAGCAGGGGGCTGGGCGGGGGGGCCGCAGATACGCGGTATTTT. This chain connects TRBV12-3 or TRBV12-4 to TRBJ2-3; TRBD2 agrees at 9 bases. CDR3 length: 16 amino acids.

This chain connects TRBV19 to TRBJ1-1, with D tentatively TRBD1 (6 bases). The CDR3 spans 13 residues. CDR1 LNHDA and CDR2 SQIVND come from the germline V gene (reference sequence). The V end was cut by 7 bases, the J end by 3 bases, with 12 bases between. The CDR3 loop is CASIADSYTEAFF. The CDR3 region has the DNA TGTGCCAGTATTGCGGACAGCTACACTGAAGCTTTCTTT. The variable domain in full, completed from reference TRBV19 and TRBJ1-1, reads DGGITQSPKYLFRKEGQNVTLSCEQNLNHDAMYWYRQDPGQGLRLIYYSQIVNDFQKGDIAEGYSVSREKKESFPLTVTSAQKNPTAFYLCASIADSYTEAFFGQGTRLTVV.

This clonotype was seen only a few times. The conserved phenylalanine or tryptophan normally closing the CDR3 is absent here, so this likely arose from a read error. The J gene is TRBJ2-3, the V gene TRBV6-2 or TRBV6-3, with D tentatively TRBD1 (5 bases). This CDR3 is built from 14 residues. The V end lost 4 bases, the J end lost 8 bases, and 16 bases lay between the germline ends. Looked up from germline, CDR1 is MNHEY and CDR2 is SVGEGT. The CDR3 DNA sequence: TGTGCCAGCAGTTTGACGGTGTCCCAGGGTACGCAGTATTCT. Translating gives CASSLTVSQGTQYS.

This clonotype was counted many times. The chain carries TRBV11-2 and TRBJ2-1; possible D gene TRBD1, 6 bases. The CDR3 has 15 residues. Germline-derived CDR1 and CDR2 are SGHAT and FQNNGV. V was trimmed by 4 bases and J by 9 bases, leaving 19 bases between them. CDR3 residues: CASSSLVWGPGEQFF. As DNA, the CDR3 is TGTGCCAGCAGCTCACTTGTGTGGGGGCCCGGTGAGCAGTTCTTC.